The next 24 T cell receptor beta chains were all read from a single sample in a study of T cells in tuberculosis (dated by TCRdb to between 2018 and 2020). The receptor library was made with the immunoSEQ multiplex PCR assay. TCRdb provides this immuneACCESS table in a form limited to in-frame rearrangements. Some clones are lacking; in checked studies, under half of them reflect an unresolved V gene, and why the rest are absent is not known. The sample table contains 30,000 to 40,000 clones; only one count was recorded for less than 95% of them. Of the sample, 4% to 5.5% falls within the top ten clones. The time point label, read with the paper, signifies: new active TB diagnosis, blood taken before or within 7 days of starting treatment. The sample here was PBMCs, taken at tuberculosis diagnosis. These receptors all come from an adult with tuberculosis.

The CDR3 here is CASWDPSTGGPYEQYF. The CDR3 region has the DNA TGCGCCAGCTGGGATCCCTCGACAGGGGGTCCCTACGAGCAGTACTTC. V and J are TRBV5-1 and TRBJ2-7; 9 nucleotides match TRBD1. J gave up 2 bases and V 7 bases, and 13 bases lay outside the gene matches. Germline V gene sequence: CDR1 SGHRS, CDR2 YFSETQ. This CDR3 comprises 16 residues.

The chain joins TRBV7-8 to TRBJ1-4; no clear D. V was cut by 1 base and J by 7 bases, with 13 bases left in between. Germline V gives CDR1 SGHVS, CDR2 FQNEAQ. The CDR3 is 15 residues long. CDR3 sequence reads: CASSLERAAGEKLFF. The DNA for the CDR3 is TGTGCCAGCAGCTTAGAAAGAGCGGCAGGTGAAAAACTGTTTTTT.

In its sample, this clone was seen a few times. The genes are TRBV2 and TRBJ1-5; D possibly corresponds to TRBD1 (6 bases). The CDR3 covers 14 residues. Per germline, CDR1 SNHLY and CDR2 FYNNEI. V was pared by 11 bases and J by 0 bases, with 14 bases between. CDR3 protein: CAWGLGISNQPQHF. The CDR3 coding sequence is TGTGCCTGGGGGCTAGGGATTAGCAATCAGCCCCAGCATTTT.

This clone was observed a single time. The chain uses TRBV19 and TRBJ2-2; D is uncertain. Deletions cut 4 bases from V and 7 bases from J, with 7 bases between. The CDR3 contains 12 residues. Germline CDR1 reads LNHDA; CDR2 reads SQIVND (reference sequence). The CDR3 DNA reads as TGTGCCAGTAGTACGGGTCGCGGGGAGCTGTTTTTT. Protein product: CASSTGRGELFF. Supplemented by reference TRBV19 and TRBJ2-2, the full variable domain reads DGGITQSPKYLFRKEGQNVTLSCEQNLNHDAMYWYRQDPGQGLRLIYYSQIVNDFQKGDIAEGYSVSREKKESFPLTVTSAQKNPTAFYLCASSTGRGELFFGEGSRLTVL.

The V call is TRBV7-9, the J call TRBJ1-6; D call uncertain. Trimming left V 3 bases short and J 7 bases short, with 4 bases between. The germline CDR1 and CDR2 sequences are SEHNR and FQNEAQ (reference sequence). The CDR3 spans 12 residues. CDR3 bases: TGTGCCAGCAGCTTTGTAAATTCACCCCTCCACTTT. Protein: CASSFVNSPLHF.

The chain joins TRBV9 to TRBJ2-3; TRBD2 matches 8 bases. CDR1 SGDLS and CDR2 YYNGEE come from the germline V gene. J gave up 1 base and V 4 bases, and 2 bases lay outside the gene matches. There are 14 residues in the CDR3. CDR3 region: CASSPGGGTDTQYF. The CDR3 DNA is TGTGCCAGCAGCCCGGGGGGGGGCACAGATACGCAGTATTTT.

The chain recombines TRBV13 with TRBJ2-6; the D gene is possibly TRBD2 (6 bases). Trimming took off 3 bases at V and 0 bases at J, with 27 bases between the two ends. Germline V gene data show CDR1 as PRHDT and CDR2 as FYEKMQ (reference sequence). The CDR3 runs to 22 residues. DNA of the CDR3: TGTGCCAGCAGCTTGGGCATGACCGGGAGTGAGGCCCTCAACTCTGGGGCCAACGTCCTGACTTTC. This gives the protein CASSLGMTGSEALNSGANVLTF.

This chain joins TRBV4-1 and TRBJ1-2, with TRBD1 as a possible D gene (5 bases). V dropped 3 bases and J dropped 0 bases, with 8 bases sitting between them. The germline V gene has CDR1 MGHRA and CDR2 YSYEKL. CDR3 size: 14 residues. CDR3 sequence reads: CASSQGQSNYGYTF. CDR3 coding DNA: TGCGCCAGCAGCCAGGGGCAGTCTAACTATGGCTACACCTTC.

The gene calls are TRBV7-2 and TRBJ1-2, with D unclear. This CDR3 has 14 residues. Trimming took 4 bases from V and 4 from J, leaving 13 bases between them. The V gene's germline CDR1 is SGHTA and CDR2 FQGNSA. The CDR3 is CASSSLRSSYGYTF. The CDR3 DNA reads as TGTGCCAGCAGCTCTTTGAGGAGTAGCTATGGCTACACCTTC.

The chain links TRBV9 to TRBJ2-4; TRBD1 might be the D (6 bases). This CDR3 is built from 15 residues. V was pared by 3 bases and J by 2 bases, with 12 bases between. Germline CDR1 reads SGDLS; CDR2 reads YYNGEE. The DNA of the CDR3 is TGTGCCAGCAGCGCGCGAAGGGGGACCAAAAACATTCAGTACTTC. Residues: CASSARRGTKNIQYF.

This clone was seen just once. This rearrangement joins TRBV18 to TRBJ1-1; D call uncertain. The CDR3 runs 14 residues. Germline CDR1 reads KGHSH; CDR2 reads LQKENI. The V end lost 0 bases, the J end lost 2 bases, and 7 bases lay between the germline ends. The CDR3 nucleotides read TGTGCCAGCTCACCACCCTCTGTTAACACTGAAGCTTTCTTT. Translation gives CASSPPSVNTEAFF.

V usage is TRBV18 and J usage is TRBJ2-6; the match to TRBD1 covers 9 bases. Germline V lookup: CDR1 KGHSH, CDR2 LQKENI. This CDR3 region has 17 residues. Unmatched junction bases numbered 5, after V lost 2 bases and J lost 3 bases. DNA for the CDR3: TGTGCCAGCTCACCAACAGGGACAGGGAGTGGGGCCAACGTCCTGACTTTC. Protein: CASSPTGTGSGANVLTF.

The chain links TRBV6-5 to TRBJ1-1; 7 nucleotides align to TRBD1. Per the germline V gene, CDR1 is MNHEY and CDR2 is SVGAGI. This CDR3 region has 14 residues. The junction had 5 bases not matched to a gene; V was cut back by 6 bases and J by 1 base. Here the CDR3 DNA reads TGTGCCAGCAGACGAGACAGGGAGAACACTGAAGCTTTCTTT. Protein sequence: CASRRDRENTEAFF.

This clone showed up just once. This chain uses TRBV7-2 with TRBJ1-2, with D tentatively TRBD1 (5 bases). Germline V gene lookup returns CDR1 SGHTA and CDR2 FQGNSA. V lost 3 bases and J lost 8, with 13 bases in between. The CDR3 sequence is 13 residues long. The CDR3 DNA is TGTGCCAGCAGCTTGGGGCGGCTTATCGGCTACACCTTC. This encodes CASSLGRLIGYTF.

The gene calls are TRBV9 and TRBJ1-3, with D possibly TRBD1 on 6 matching bases. Trimming cost V 4 bases and J 0 bases, with 14 bases left between them. This CDR3 comprises 16 residues. Germline assignment: CDR1 SGDLS and CDR2 YYNGEE. The CDR3 is CASSQPGAGSGNTIYF. The CDR3 DNA is TGTGCCAGCAGCCAACCAGGGGCCGGCTCTGGAAACACCATATATTTT.

This clone showed up just once. This chain connects TRBV5-6 to TRBJ2-5; 10 bases fit TRBD1. Germline V gene data show CDR1 as SGHDT and CDR2 as YYEEEE. The CDR3 totals 15 residues. The ends lost 10 bases at V and 3 bases at J; junction bases unmatched: 12. This chain's CDR3 is CAGKPGTGDEETQYF. DNA for the CDR3: TGTGCCGGTAAACCCGGGACAGGGGATGAAGAGACCCAGTACTTC.

V is TRBV11-2 and J is TRBJ2-1; 7 positions agree with TRBD1. From germline, CDR1 is SGHAT and CDR2 FQNNGV. The CDR3 is 14 residues long. The ends lost 5 bases at V and 2 bases at J; junction bases unmatched: 3. The CDR3 reads CASSLGQPYNEQFF. The CDR3 coding sequence is TGTGCCAGCAGCCTGGGACAGCCCTACAATGAGCAGTTCTTC.

As DNA, the CDR3 is TGTGCCAGCAGTTTGGGGGCGAATCCTCTCTCTGGGGCCAACGTCCTGACTTTC. Translating it yields CASSLGANPLSGANVLTF. V and J are TRBV27 and TRBJ2-6; D may be TRBD1 (6 bases). The CDR3 sequence is 18 residues long. Germline-derived CDR1 and CDR2 are MNHEY and SMNVEV (reference sequence). The germline V and J ends were trimmed by 3 bases and 0 bases, with 15 bases remaining between them.

A single count supports this clone. The chain has TRBV6-1 and TRBJ1-2, with D possibly TRBD1 on 6 matching bases. Germline V gene lookup returns CDR1 MNHNS and CDR2 SASEGT. This CDR3 contains 14 residues. Trimming left V 6 bases short and J 7 bases short, with 18 bases between. The CDR3 bases are TGTGCCAGCAGCTCCCAGGGGTTATCCGGTGGCTACACCTTC. Protein sequence: CASSSQGLSGGYTF.

CDR3 residues: CASSVANREDEQFF. DNA for the CDR3: TGTGCCAGCAGCGTAGCTAATCGGGAGGATGAGCAGTTCTTC. The gene calls are TRBV9 and TRBJ2-1, with 7 bases identical to TRBD2. Germline CDR1 SGDLS, CDR2 YYNGEE. The CDR3 is 14 residues long. The trim removed 0 bases at V and 8 bases at J, leaving 5 bases unmatched.

V is TRBV28 and J is TRBJ2-5; 8 bases match TRBD1. The trim removed 8 bases at V and 3 bases at J, leaving 8 bases unmatched. There are 14 residues in the CDR3. In germline, CDR1 is MDHEN, CDR2 SYDVKM. CDR3 in DNA: TGTGCCAGCCTCAGGACAGGGCGGGAAGAGACCCAGTACTTC. Its translation: CASLRTGREETQYF.

The V gene is TRBV5-6, the J gene TRBJ2-7; D is perhaps TRBD2 (6 bases). Germline lookup yields CDR1 SGHDT and CDR2 YYEEEE. V lost 7 bases, J lost 6 bases, and 20 bases lay in between. The CDR3 runs 14 residues. In nucleotides, the CDR3 is TGTGCCAGCTGCCCGGCGGGGTTCGATCGCGAGCAGTACTTC. Protein: CASCPAGFDREQYF.

J is TRBJ1-2 and V is TRBV28, with D maybe TRBD1 (6 bases). CDR3 length: 15 amino acids. The germline V gene has CDR1 MDHEN and CDR2 SYDVKM. V was trimmed by 5 bases and J by 7 bases, leaving 20 bases between them. The CDR3 protein is CASSPSGAGAPGYTF. In nucleotides, the CDR3 is TGTGCCAGCAGTCCCTCCGGGGCAGGGGCGCCTGGCTACACCTTC.

The V and J genes are TRBV4-2 and TRBJ2-1, with TRBD2 matching 8 bases. The trim removed 1 base at V and 2 bases at J, leaving 4 bases unmatched. CDR3 size: 16 residues. Germline CDR1 is LGHNA and CDR2 is YNFKEQ. The CDR3 DNA follows: TGTGCCAGCAGCCAAGCCCTCGGGGGGGCCTACAATGAGCAGTTCTTC. It codes for CASSQALGGAYNEQFF.